This TCR beta chain is drawn from a study of T cells in Graves' hyperthyroidism and ophthalmopathy. V dropped 1 base and J dropped 0 bases, with 10 bases sitting between them. CDR3 length: 16 residues. Looked up from germline, CDR1 is MNHEY and CDR2 is SVGAGI. It was RNA transcripts that yielded the amplified TCR beta CDR3 regions. Initially, a first-round RT-PCR of the TCR CDR3 employed the HTBI primer set. TCRdb fed the multiplex PCR reads into MiXCR, producing one record per CDR3 protein. The sample carries 400,000 to 500,000 distinct CDR3 sequences, over 13% recorded once. This clonotype was observed once.

The TCR originated in a woman younger than 30 with Graves' hyperthyroidism. The material sequenced was blood. V usage is TRBV6-5 and J usage is TRBJ2-1, with D tentatively TRBD2 (5 bases). The DNA of the CDR3 is TGTGCCAGCAGTTACTACACCCTAGCCTCCTACAATGAGCAGTTCTTC. Encoded protein: CASSYYTLASYNEQFF.